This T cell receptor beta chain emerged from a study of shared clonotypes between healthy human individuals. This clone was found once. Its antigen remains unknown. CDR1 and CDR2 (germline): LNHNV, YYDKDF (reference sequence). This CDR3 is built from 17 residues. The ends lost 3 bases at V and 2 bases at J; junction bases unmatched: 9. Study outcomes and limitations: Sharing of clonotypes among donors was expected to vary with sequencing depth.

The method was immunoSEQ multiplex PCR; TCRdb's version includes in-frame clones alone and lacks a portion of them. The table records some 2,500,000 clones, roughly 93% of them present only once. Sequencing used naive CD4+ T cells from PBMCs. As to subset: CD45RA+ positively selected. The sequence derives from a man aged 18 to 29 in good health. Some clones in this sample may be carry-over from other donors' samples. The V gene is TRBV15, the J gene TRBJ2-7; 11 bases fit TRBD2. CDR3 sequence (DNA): TGTGCCACCAGCAGGGCCTCCGGGACTAGCGGCACCTACGAGCAGTACTTC. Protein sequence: CATSRASGTSGTYEQYF.